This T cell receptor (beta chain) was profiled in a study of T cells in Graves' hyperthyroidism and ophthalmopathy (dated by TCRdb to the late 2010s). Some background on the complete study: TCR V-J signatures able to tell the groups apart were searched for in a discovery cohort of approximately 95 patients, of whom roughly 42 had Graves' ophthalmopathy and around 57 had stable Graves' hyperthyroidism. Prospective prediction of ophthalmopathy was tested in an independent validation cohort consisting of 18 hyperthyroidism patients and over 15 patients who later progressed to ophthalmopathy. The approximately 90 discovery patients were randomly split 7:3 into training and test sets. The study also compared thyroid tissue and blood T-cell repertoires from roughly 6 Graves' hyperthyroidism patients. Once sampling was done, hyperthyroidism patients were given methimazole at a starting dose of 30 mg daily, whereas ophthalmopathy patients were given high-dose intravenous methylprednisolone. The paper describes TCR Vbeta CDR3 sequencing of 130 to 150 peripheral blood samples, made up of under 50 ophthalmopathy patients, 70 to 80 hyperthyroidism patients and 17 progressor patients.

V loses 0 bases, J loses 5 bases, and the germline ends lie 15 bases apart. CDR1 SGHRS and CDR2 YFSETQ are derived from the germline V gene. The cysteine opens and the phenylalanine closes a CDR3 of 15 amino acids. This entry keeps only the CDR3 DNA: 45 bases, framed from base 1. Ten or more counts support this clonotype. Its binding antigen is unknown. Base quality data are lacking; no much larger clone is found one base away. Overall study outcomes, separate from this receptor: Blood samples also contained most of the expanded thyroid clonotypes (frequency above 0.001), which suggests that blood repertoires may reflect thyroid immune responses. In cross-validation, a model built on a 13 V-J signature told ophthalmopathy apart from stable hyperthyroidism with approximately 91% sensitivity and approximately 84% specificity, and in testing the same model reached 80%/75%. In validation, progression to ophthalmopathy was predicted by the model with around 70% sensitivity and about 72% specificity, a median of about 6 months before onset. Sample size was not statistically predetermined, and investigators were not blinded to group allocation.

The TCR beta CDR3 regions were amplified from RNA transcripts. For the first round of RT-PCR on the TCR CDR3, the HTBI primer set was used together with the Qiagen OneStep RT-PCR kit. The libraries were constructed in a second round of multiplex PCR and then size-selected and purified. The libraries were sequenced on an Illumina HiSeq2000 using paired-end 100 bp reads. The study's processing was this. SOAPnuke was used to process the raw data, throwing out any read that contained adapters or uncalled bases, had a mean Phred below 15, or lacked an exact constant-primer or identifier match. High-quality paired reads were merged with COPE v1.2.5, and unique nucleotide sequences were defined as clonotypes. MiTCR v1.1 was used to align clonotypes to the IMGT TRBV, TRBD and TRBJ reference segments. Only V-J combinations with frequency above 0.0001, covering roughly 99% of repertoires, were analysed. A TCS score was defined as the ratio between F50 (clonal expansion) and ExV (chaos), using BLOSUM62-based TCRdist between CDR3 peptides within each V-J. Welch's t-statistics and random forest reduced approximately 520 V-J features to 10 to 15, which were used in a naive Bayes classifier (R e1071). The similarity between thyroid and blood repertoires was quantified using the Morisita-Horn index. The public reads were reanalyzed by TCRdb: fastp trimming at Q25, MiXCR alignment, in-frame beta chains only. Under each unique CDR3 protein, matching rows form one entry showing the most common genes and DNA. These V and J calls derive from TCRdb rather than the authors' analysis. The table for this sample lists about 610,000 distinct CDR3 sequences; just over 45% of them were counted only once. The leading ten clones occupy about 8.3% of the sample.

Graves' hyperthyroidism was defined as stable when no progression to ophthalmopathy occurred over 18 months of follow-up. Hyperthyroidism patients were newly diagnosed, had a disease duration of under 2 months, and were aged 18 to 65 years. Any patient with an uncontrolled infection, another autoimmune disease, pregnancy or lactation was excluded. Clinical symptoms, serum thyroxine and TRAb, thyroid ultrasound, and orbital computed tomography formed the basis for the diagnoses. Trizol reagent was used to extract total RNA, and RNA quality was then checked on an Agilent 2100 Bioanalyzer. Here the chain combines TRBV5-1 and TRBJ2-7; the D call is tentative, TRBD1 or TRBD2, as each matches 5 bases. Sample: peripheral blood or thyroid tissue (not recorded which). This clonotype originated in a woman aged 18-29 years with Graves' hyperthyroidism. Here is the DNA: TGCGCCAGCAGCTTGGCCGGGACCCCGGGCGACGAGCAGTACTTC. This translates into CASSLAGTPGDEQYF.